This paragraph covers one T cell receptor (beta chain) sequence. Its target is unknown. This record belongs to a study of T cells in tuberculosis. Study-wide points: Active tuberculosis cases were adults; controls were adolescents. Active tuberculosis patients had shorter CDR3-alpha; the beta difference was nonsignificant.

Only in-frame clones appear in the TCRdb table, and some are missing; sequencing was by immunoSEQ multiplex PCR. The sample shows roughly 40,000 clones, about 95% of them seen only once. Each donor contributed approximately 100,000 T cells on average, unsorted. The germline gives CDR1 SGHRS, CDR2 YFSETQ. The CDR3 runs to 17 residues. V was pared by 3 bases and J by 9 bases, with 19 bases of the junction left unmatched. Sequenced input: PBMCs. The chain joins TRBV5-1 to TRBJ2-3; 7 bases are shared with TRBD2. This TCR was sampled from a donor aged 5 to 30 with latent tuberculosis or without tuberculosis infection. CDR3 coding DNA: TGCGCCAGCAGCTCAGGGCCGGTCGGGGGGACGGTCGGGACGCAGTATTTT. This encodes CASSSGPVGGTVGTQYF.